These 8 T cell receptor beta chains were all obtained from the same sample, sequenced in a study of T-cell reconstitution after alpha-beta-depleted transplantation in children. Preparing the TCRbeta library involved the use of unique molecular identifiers. MiXCR, run by TCRdb on the PCR reads, gives a single entry per CDR3 protein. Of around 500,000 distinct CDR3 sequences in the sample, roughly 23% were seen once. The sequencing used PBMCs, mostly from graft donor cells, collected 360 days after TCRalphabeta/CD19-depleted stem cell transplant. The receptors were gathered from a boy under three years old who had a stem cell transplant for acute myeloid leukemia, so the T cells may come from the graft donor.

The chain combines TRBV10-2 with TRBJ2-5; D may be TRBD1 (6 bases). This CDR3 is 14 amino acids long. Germline V gives CDR1 WSHSY, CDR2 SAAADI. The germline V and J ends were trimmed by 6 bases and 5 bases, with 16 bases remaining between them. This CDR3 reads CASRHWTEEETQYF. DNA of the CDR3: TGCGCCAGCAGACACTGGACAGAAGAGGAGACCCAGTACTTC.

This clonotype was counted ten times or more. V gene TRBV7-9 combines with J gene TRBJ2-1; 10 nucleotides align to TRBD1. Per the germline V gene, CDR1 is SEHNR and CDR2 is FQNEAQ (reference sequence). The CDR3 sequence is 14 residues long. V gave up 7 bases and J gave up 9 bases; unmatched junction bases: 9. The CDR3 nucleotides are TGTGCCAGCACCCCGGGACAGGGGTATAGTGAGCAGTTCTTC. This encodes CASTPGQGYSEQFF.

This chain connects TRBV7-2 to TRBJ2-3; perhaps TRBD1 as D (5 bases). The CDR3 runs to 15 residues. Trimming removed 5 bases at V and 3 bases at J, with 15 bases between. Looked up from germline, CDR1 is SGHTA and CDR2 is FQGNSA. The CDR3 sequence: CASSAQVGRTDTQYF. The CDR3 DNA sequence: TGTGCCAGCAGCGCACAGGTAGGAAGGACAGATACGCAGTATTTT. The whole variable domain, remainder taken from reference TRBV7-2 and TRBJ2-3, is GAGVSQSPSNKVTEKGKDVELRCDPISGHTALYWYRQSLGQGLEFLIYFQGNSAPDKSGLPSDRFSAERTGGSVSTLTIQRTQQEDSAVYLCASSAQVGRTDTQYFGPGTRLTVL.

This clonotype was seen more than once but under ten times. V is TRBV20-1 and J is TRBJ2-5; 13 nucleotides agree with TRBD2. The CDR3 is 17 residues long. Germline loops: CDR1 DFQATT, CDR2 SNEGSKA (reference sequence). Losses at the gene ends were 0 bases for V and 5 bases for J; bases not matched to a gene: 9. Here the CDR3 reads CSARDETSGGPGETQYF. The CDR3 nucleotides read TGCAGTGCTAGAGATGAGACTAGCGGGGGGCCAGGGGAGACCCAGTACTTC.

This clonotype appeared a few times. The gene calls are TRBV29-1 and TRBJ1-1; tentatively, D is TRBD1 (5 bases). Trimming shortened V by 0 bases and J by 8 bases, and 19 bases separated the two germline ends. This CDR3 is 15 amino acids long. Germline CDR1 reads SQVTM; CDR2 reads ANQGSEA. The chain's CDR3 is CSVEDRGPHAGEAFF. Here the CDR3 DNA reads TGCAGCGTTGAAGATCGGGGACCTCATGCCGGCGAAGCTTTCTTT.

V gene TRBV27 combines with J gene TRBJ2-7, with 8 bases that match TRBD1. V gave up 6 bases and J gave up 2 bases; unmatched junction bases: 6. Germline-derived CDR1 and CDR2 are MNHEY and SMNVEV (reference sequence). The CDR3 is 14 residues long. The CDR3 loop is CASRDRGDPYEQYV. The CDR3 nucleotides are TGTGCCAGCAGAGACAGGGGTGACCCCTACGAGCAGTACGTC.

The count of this clonotype is one. The V and J genes are TRBV7-9 and TRBJ1-1; no clear D. V lost 5 bases and J 3 bases, leaving 19 bases between the germline ends. The CDR3 is 16 residues long. Per germline, CDR1 SEHNR and CDR2 FQNEAQ (reference sequence). The CDR3 region has the DNA TGTGCCAGCAGCCCGCAGAATTGGGCGGCGTACACTGAAGCTTTCTTT. Protein sequence: CASSPQNWAAYTEAFF.

The rearrangement uses TRBV29-1 and TRBJ2-2; a possible D gene is TRBD2 (5 bases). The CDR3 sequence is 14 residues long. Trimming took off 3 bases at V and 0 bases at J, with 8 bases between the two ends. In germline, CDR1 is SQVTM, CDR2 ANQGSEA. This CDR3 reads CSVEDWSNTGELFF. CDR3 bases: TGCAGCGTTGAGGACTGGTCGAACACCGGGGAGCTGTTTTTT.